This T cell receptor beta chain came from a study of beta chain features in type 1 diabetes. General observations from the study: High-TCR-expressing cells could be over-represented by cDNA sequencing. TCRB repertoires of naive, central memory and Treg cells appeared more similar among patients than among healthy donors.

This clone was seen a handful of times. Its antigen is unidentified. Using CD45RO/CCR7/CD25/CD127/CD95/CD27, CD4+ naive, central memory, regulatory and stem cell-like memory cells were sorted. Sorted populations all exceeded 98% purity. The sequenced template was cDNA made from the entire isolated RNA. Only in-frame clones appear in the TCRdb table, and some are missing; sequencing was by immunoSEQ multiplex PCR. The sample records 130,000 to 150,000 clones, 9% to 9.5% being singletons. Material for sequencing was central memory CD4+ T cells from blood. This clonotype was sampled from a man between 18 and 35 years old in good health.

Here the CDR3 reads CASSERTGPEAFF. The CDR3 DNA is TGCGCCAGCAGCGAACGGACAGGGCCTGAAGCTTTCTTT. The chain couples TRBV4-3 to TRBJ1-1; 8 bases fit TRBD1. This CDR3 region has 13 residues. J gave up 6 bases and V 5 bases, and 5 bases lay outside the gene matches. The germline CDR1 and CDR2 sequences are LGHNA and YSLEER.